The rows below give T cell receptor beta chains drawn from one sample of a study of T cell repertoires in cytomegalovirus infection. TCRdb used MiXCR to reprocess the reads, holding one entry per CDR3 protein. The sample lists around 350,000 distinct CDR3 sequences; about a sixth were seen once. Sequencing input: PBMCs. These receptors all stem from a human donor in good health (CMV status not recorded). Some clones in this sample may be carry-over from other donors' samples. Both conserved end residues are trimmed from each CDR3. A clone size is listed for some rows: how often the clone was seen (once, few, many), or a class if it is expanded.

j_gene: TRBJ2-1
v_gene: TRBV7-2
len: 10
abundance: many
CDR3aa: ASSLVGVGQF

j_gene: TRBJ2-3
v_gene: TRBV9
len: 13
abundance: .
CDR3aa: ASSAFSGGTDTQY

j_gene: TRBJ1-2
v_gene: TRBV7-2
len: 12
abundance: many
CDR3aa: ASSLNRVGYGYT

j_gene: TRBJ2-3
v_gene: TRBV7-6
len: 14
abundance: .
CDR3aa: ASSKTGGQGPDTQY

j_gene: TRBJ1-5
v_gene: TRBV27
len: 15
abundance: .
CDR3aa: ASSFRDPTYSNQPQH

j_gene: TRBJ2-3
v_gene: TRBV5-5
len: 17
abundance: .
CDR3aa: ASSLDGLAGALVEDTQY

j_gene: TRBJ2-3
v_gene: TRBV20-1
len: 9
abundance: few
CDR3aa: SASGGDSQY

j_gene: TRBJ1-1
v_gene: TRBV5-1
len: 12
abundance: .
CDR3aa: ASSLWVPNTEAF

j_gene: TRBJ2-4
v_gene: TRBV12-3/TRBV12-4
len: 12
abundance: .
CDR3aa: ASSSNRDLNIQY

j_gene: TRBJ2-1
v_gene: TRBV27
len: 13
abundance: few
CDR3aa: ASSPMASGYNEQF

j_gene: TRBJ2-7
v_gene: TRBV7-8
len: 11
abundance: many
CDR3aa: ASSSDRGGEQY

j_gene: TRBJ2-3
v_gene: TRBV7-2
len: 12
abundance: many
CDR3aa: ASSWRASGDTQY

j_gene: TRBJ2-7
v_gene: TRBV6-1
len: 14
abundance: few
CDR3aa: ASSPRPSGDSYEQY

j_gene: TRBJ2-5
v_gene: TRBV12-3/TRBV12-4
len: 12
abundance: .
CDR3aa: ASREPGLAGLQY

j_gene: TRBJ2-5
v_gene: TRBV12-3/TRBV12-4
len: 12
abundance: .
CDR3aa: ASSPMGGKETQY

j_gene: TRBJ1-2
v_gene: TRBV28
len: 12
abundance: few
CDR3aa: ASSFGTPNYGYT

j_gene: TRBJ2-3
v_gene: TRBV7-2
len: 14
abundance: many
CDR3aa: ASSRGLAAGTDTQY

j_gene: TRBJ2-1
v_gene: TRBV19
len: 13
abundance: few
CDR3aa: ASSTSLAAWNEQF

j_gene: TRBJ1-4
v_gene: TRBV12-3/TRBV12-4
len: 13
abundance: once
CDR3aa: ASSSRTGGLEKLF

j_gene: TRBJ2-2
v_gene: TRBV11-2
len: 13
abundance: few
CDR3aa: ASSLVWVNTGELF

j_gene: TRBJ2-5
v_gene: TRBV19
len: 10
abundance: few
CDR3aa: ASRPGQETQY

j_gene: TRBJ2-7
v_gene: TRBV20-1
len: 11
abundance: few
CDR3aa: SARQDRAYEQY

j_gene: TRBJ2-3
v_gene: TRBV7-2
len: 13
abundance: few
CDR3aa: ASSFGGGGVDTQY

j_gene: TRBJ1-5
v_gene: TRBV4-1
len: 12
abundance: .
CDR3aa: ASSQGQGYQPQH

j_gene: TRBJ2-3
v_gene: TRBV20-1
len: 13
abundance: .
CDR3aa: SASGLAGDMDTQY

j_gene: TRBJ2-5
v_gene: TRBV20-1
len: 11
abundance: few
CDR3aa: SARDYGRETQY

j_gene: TRBJ2-1
v_gene: TRBV7-2
len: 14
abundance: many
CDR3aa: ASSPASGGSYNEQF

j_gene: TRBJ2-3
v_gene: TRBV20-1
len: 16
abundance: .
CDR3aa: SARGWTSGGLITDTQY

j_gene: TRBJ2-5
v_gene: TRBV7-9
len: 8
abundance: .
CDR3aa: ASRAETQY

j_gene: TRBJ1-1
v_gene: TRBV12-3/TRBV12-4
len: 12
abundance: few
CDR3aa: ASSFLVLNTEAF

j_gene: TRBJ2-3
v_gene: TRBV7-2
len: 14
abundance: many
CDR3aa: ASSPPSGRVADTQY

j_gene: TRBJ2-2
v_gene: TRBV6-2/TRBV6-3
len: 14
abundance: .
CDR3aa: ASSYAPGQGTGELL

j_gene: TRBJ2-3
v_gene: TRBV20-1
len: 14
abundance: .
CDR3aa: SARDQTGTSTDTQY